The T cell receptor beta chain described here comes from a study of shared clonotypes between healthy human individuals (TCRdb year 2020). Study-level background: A couple of women and three men aged 18 to 49 years were included in the cohort. To estimate repertoire size and how much clonotype sharing occurs between individuals, the study deeply sequenced the blood TCR repertoires of roughly 5 healthy adults. Leukapheresis yielded between about 0.9 and 9.5 billion PBMCs per donor. To increase sequencing depth and limit assay-specific biases, TCR repertoire library preparation and sequencing were carried out by different laboratories using diverse techniques. For each donor, CD4 naive and CD4 memory were each given three plates, CD8 naive was given two plates, and CD8 memory was given one plate.

Here is what the overall study found, with its caveats: Compared with non-shared clonotypes, clonotypes shared by all four sorted-subset donors had higher generation probabilities. Sharing across four donors was observed for about 5% of naive CD4, less than 4% of naive CD8, 2% to 2.5% of memory CD4, and roughly 0.4% of memory CD8 clonotypes. Incomplete sequencing was indicated by rarefaction of sorted-subset datasets, despite the large sequencing depth. Pairwise subsampling indicated that sequencing depth was expected to affect the degree of clonotype sharing among donors. Sampling was restricted to blood, and TCR repertoires in tissues likely differ from the TCR repertoires found in blood. Naive subsets generally had larger estimated clonotype richness than memory subsets. The genetic and exposure-history diversity represented was limited by the small number of donors.

Using the deep immunoSEQ assay, TCR CDR3 regions were amplified from genomic DNA by multiplex PCR. For each cell subset, the extracted genomic DNA was distributed evenly across all wells of several immunoSEQ 96-well plates, and each plate served as one replicate. For sorted subsets, 200 to 250 ng genomic DNA, equal to about 30,000 T cell genomes, was loaded into each replicate PCR. The purified libraries were quantified using a Qubit 3.0 fluorometer, sized with a Bioanalyzer 2100, and then quantified again using the KAPA Library Quantification kit. Each immunoSEQ 96-well plate was sequenced on its own single-read 150-cycle Illumina NextSeq 550 flow cell. Per the original workflow: Because only junctional sequences without quality scores were contained in the immunoSEQ output, filtering matching that applied to full-length reads could not be performed. To assign V/J genes and CDR3, sequences were annotated against IMGT germline references using PyIR, a Python wrapper for IgBLAST v1.9. Any read was removed if the V/J assignment was weak (E-value above 1e-6), the CDR3 was missing, or the read contained stop codons, out-of-frame junctions, or ambiguous translated residues. V3J clonotypes were defined as sequences sharing an identical inferred V gene, J gene, and CDR3 amino acid sequence. To compute the percentage overlap between repertoires, the number of shared unique clonotypes was divided by the size of the smaller repertoire. RTK rarefaction, the Chao1 estimator, and Recon v2.1 estimates of unobserved clonotypes were used to assess repertoire richness. For all TCRbeta clonotypes obtained by the gDNA method from a few donors, generation probabilities were computed with OLGA. TCRdb limited this immuneACCESS table to in-frame rearrangements with V and J called. A share of clones is missing; checked studies link under half to unresolved V genes, and the rest is unexplained. V, J and clone size derive from that table, while D and trimming were established from the DNA sequence. This sample comprises over a million clones, about 80% of them detected only once. In total, the top ten clones hold 1.4% of the sample.

This clone has a single count. It lacks a known antigen. No much larger clonotype is one base removed from it; base qualities were not supplied. The donors were healthy, HIV-negative adults who had no recently reported acute infections or vaccinations. All donors were Caucasian adults living in Nashville, Tennessee, USA. CD4+ T cells were enriched by magnetic negative selection, after which naive cells were positively selected on CD45RA and the negative fraction was taken as the memory subset. After blood collection by leukapheresis, PBMCs were isolated using Ficoll-Histopaque density gradient centrifugation and then cryopreserved in the vapor phase of liquid nitrogen. Analytical flow cytometry was used to check the purity and quantity of every magnetically sorted T cell population. Genomic DNA was isolated from each sorted fraction and quantified by UV absorbance on a Nanodrop 2000c. Based on the germline V gene, the CDR1 and CDR2 sequences are MNHEY and SVGAGI. Deletion took 6 bases off V and 3 bases off J, with a span of 17 bases between the germline ends. Spanning cysteine to phenylalanine, the CDR3 consists of 15 amino acids. Only the CDR3 part of the read is kept: 45 bases, read in frame from the first base.

Rearrangement joined TRBV6-5 to TRBJ1-1, with the D gene call left open. The sequence derives from a man aged 18-30 years in good health. The specimen sequenced was memory CD4+ T cells sorted from blood. Read against the paper, the sample's cell subset or site label means: CD45RA-negative fraction. The DNA reads as follows: TGTGCCAGCAGAACAACAACCGGGGTATACACTGAAGCTTTCTTT. This translates into CASRTTTGVYTEAFF.